This TCR beta chain was captured in a study of T-cell memory formation after mild COVID-19. Turning to the study itself: TCR clusters were mostly confined to one donor each. General observations from the study: Shrinking CD4+ clones were chiefly CM and EM; CD8+ ones were chiefly EMRA. Clones contracting across day 15 to 85 had a balanced CD4/CD8 profile; later expanding clones leaned CD4+. The pre-infection memory compartment contained some responding clones, suggesting cross-reactive memory joined.

About this clonotype itself: Its antigen remains unknown.

With 6 bases clipped from V and 3 bases from J, the junction kept 8 bases outside the gene matches. This CDR3 is built from 16 residues. Germline V lookup: CDR1 MNHEY, CDR2 SVGEGT. TCRdb called the 5' RACE reads again in MiXCR, with one record for every CDR3 protein. The data show hundreds of thousands of distinct CDR3 sequences, with around 13% seen just once and 20% to 25% held by the top ten. The material sequenced was PBMCs or a T cell subset sorted from them (not recorded which). The sequence was obtained from a man younger than 35 who had mild COVID-19 (a few samples of this study predate the infection). Cell type and time point are not known. The chain recombines TRBV6-2 or TRBV6-3 with TRBJ2-7, with TRBD2 matching 13 bases. CDR3 amino acids: CASSIGLAGAHYEQYV. The CDR3 nucleotides are TGTGCCAGCAGCATTGGACTAGCGGGGGCTCACTACGAGCAGTACGTC.